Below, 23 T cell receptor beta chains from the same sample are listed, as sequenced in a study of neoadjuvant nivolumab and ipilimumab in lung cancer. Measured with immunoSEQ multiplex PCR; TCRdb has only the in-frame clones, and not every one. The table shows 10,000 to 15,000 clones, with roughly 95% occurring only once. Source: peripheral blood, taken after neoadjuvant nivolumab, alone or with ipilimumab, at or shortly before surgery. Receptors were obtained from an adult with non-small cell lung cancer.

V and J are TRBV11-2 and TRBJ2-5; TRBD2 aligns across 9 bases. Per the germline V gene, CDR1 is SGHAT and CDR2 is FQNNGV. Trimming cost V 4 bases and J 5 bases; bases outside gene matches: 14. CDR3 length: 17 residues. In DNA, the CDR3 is TGTGCCAGCAGCTCAGGGACCTTAGCGGGAGTGTGGGAGACCCAGTACTTC. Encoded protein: CASSSGTLAGVWETQYF.

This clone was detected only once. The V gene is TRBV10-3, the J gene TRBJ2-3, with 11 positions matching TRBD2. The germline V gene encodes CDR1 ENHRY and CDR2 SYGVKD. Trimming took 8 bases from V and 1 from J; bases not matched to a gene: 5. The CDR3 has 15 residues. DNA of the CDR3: TGTGCCATCCTGACTAGCGGGAAGGGCACAGATACGCAGTATTTT. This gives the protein CAILTSGKGTDTQYF.

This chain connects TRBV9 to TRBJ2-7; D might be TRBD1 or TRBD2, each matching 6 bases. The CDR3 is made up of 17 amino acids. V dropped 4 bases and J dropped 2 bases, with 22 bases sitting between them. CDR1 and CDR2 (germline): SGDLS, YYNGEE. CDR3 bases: TGTGCCAGCAGCAACCGTGGATCGGCGGGGACAACCTACGAGCAGTACTTC. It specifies CASSNRGSAGTTYEQYF.

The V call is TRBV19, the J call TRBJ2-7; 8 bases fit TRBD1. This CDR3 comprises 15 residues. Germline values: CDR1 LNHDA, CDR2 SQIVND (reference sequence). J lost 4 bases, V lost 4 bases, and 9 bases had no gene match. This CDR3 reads CASSTSGQGNYEQYF. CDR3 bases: TGTGCCAGTAGTACCTCCGGACAGGGCAATTACGAGCAGTACTTC.

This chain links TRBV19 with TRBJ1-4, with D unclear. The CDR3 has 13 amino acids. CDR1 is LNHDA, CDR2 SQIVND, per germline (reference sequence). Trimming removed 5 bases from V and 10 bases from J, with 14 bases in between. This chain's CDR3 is CASSASHGVKLFF. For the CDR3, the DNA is TGTGCCAGTAGTGCCTCCCATGGGGTAAAACTGTTTTTT.

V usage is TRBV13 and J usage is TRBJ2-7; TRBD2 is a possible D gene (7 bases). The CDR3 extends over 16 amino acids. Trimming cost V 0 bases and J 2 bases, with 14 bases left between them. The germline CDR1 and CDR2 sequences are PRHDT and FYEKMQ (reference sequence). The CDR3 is CASSLGWGGGPYEQYF. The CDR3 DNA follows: TGTGCCAGCAGCTTAGGCTGGGGGGGCGGTCCCTACGAGCAGTACTTC.

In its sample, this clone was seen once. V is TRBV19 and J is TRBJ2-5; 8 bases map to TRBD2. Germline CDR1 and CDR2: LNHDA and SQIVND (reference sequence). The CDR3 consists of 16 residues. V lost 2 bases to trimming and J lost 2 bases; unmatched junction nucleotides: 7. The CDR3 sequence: CASSIQRESRQETQYF. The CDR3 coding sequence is TGTGCCAGTAGTATACAGCGGGAGTCACGGCAAGAGACCCAGTACTTC.

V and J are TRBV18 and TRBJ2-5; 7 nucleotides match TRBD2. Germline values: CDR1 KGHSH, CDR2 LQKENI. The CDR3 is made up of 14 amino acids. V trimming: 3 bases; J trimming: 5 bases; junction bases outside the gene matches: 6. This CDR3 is CASSPAGVSETQYF. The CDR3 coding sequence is TGTGCCAGCTCACCGGCGGGAGTGTCGGAGACCCAGTACTTC.

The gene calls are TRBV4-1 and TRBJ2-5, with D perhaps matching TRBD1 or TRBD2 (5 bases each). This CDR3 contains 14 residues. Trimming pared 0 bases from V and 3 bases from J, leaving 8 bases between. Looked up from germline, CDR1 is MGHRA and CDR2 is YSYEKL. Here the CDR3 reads CASSQDGGKETQYF. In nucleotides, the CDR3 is TGCGCCAGCAGCCAAGATGGGGGAAAAGAGACCCAGTACTTC.

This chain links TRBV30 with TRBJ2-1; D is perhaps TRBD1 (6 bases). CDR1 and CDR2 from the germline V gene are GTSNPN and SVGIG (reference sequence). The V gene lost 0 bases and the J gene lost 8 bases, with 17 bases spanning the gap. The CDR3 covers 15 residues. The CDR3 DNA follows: TGTGCCTGGAGTGTCACAGGGCAATCTTGGGATGAGCAGTTCTTC. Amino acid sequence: CAWSVTGQSWDEQFF.

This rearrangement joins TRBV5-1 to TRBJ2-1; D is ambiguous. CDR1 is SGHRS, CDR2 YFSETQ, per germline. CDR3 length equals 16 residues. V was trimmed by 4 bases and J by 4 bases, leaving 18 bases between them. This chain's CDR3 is CASSRTPLSSYNEQFF. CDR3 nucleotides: TGCGCCAGCAGCCGCACACCTCTCTCTTCATACAATGAGCAGTTCTTC.

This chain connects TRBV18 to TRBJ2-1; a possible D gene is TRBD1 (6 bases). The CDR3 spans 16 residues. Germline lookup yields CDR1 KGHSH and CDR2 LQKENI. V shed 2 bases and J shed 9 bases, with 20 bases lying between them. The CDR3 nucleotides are TGTGCCAGCTCACCAACTATCGGACGGCGGACAGTTGAGCAGTTCTTC. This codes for CASSPTIGRRTVEQFF. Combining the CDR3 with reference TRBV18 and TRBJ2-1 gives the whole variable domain NAGVMQNPRHLVRRRGQEARLRCSPMKGHSHVYWYRQLPEEGLKFMVYLQKENIIDESGMPKERFSAEFPKEGPSILRIQQVVRGDSAAYFCASSPTIGRRTVEQFFGPGTRLTVL.

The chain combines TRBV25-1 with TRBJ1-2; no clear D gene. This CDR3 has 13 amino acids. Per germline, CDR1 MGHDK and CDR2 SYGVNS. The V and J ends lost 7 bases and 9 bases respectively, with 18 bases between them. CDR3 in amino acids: CASKSGESVRYTF. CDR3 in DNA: TGTGCCAGCAAGAGTGGGGAGTCTGTCCGCTACACCTTC.

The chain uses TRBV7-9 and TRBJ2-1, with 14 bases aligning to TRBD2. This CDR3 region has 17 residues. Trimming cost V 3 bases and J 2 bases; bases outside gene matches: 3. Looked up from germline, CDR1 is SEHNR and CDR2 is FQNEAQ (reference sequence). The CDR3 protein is CASSLSGLAGAYNEQFF. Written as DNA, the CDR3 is TGTGCCAGCAGCTTGTCGGGACTAGCGGGAGCCTACAATGAGCAGTTCTTC.

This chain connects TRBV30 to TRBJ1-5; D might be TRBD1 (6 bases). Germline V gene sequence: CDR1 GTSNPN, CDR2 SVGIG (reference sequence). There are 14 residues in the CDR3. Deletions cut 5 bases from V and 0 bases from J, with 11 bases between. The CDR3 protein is CAWQTGNSNQPQHF. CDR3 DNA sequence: TGTGCCTGGCAGACAGGCAATAGCAATCAGCCCCAGCATTTT.

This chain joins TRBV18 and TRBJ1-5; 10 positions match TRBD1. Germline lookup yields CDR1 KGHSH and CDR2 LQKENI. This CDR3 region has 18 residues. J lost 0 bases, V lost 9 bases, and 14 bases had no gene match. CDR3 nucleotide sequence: TGTGCCAGGAGTGGGGACAGGGGACCTAAGAATAGCAATCAGCCCCAGCATTTT. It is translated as CARSGDRGPKNSNQPQHF.

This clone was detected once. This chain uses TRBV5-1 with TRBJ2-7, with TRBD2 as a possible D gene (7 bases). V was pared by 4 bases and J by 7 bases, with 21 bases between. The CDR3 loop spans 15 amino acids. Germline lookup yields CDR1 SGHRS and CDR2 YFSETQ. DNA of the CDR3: TGCGCCAGCAGCCTGGGAGGGACACCCACCTTGGAGCAGTACTTC. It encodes CASSLGGTPTLEQYF.

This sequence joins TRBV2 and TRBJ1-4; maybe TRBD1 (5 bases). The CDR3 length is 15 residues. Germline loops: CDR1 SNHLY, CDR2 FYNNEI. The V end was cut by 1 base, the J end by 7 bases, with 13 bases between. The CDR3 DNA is TGTGCCAGCAGTGAAGTGGGGCGGAGGGGTGAAAAACTGTTTTTT. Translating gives CASSEVGRRGEKLFF.

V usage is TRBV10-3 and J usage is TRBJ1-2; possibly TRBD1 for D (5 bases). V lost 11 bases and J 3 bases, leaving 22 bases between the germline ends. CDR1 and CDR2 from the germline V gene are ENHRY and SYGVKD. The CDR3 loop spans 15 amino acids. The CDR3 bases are TGTGCCTCCACCGACCGGGGGGGTGTGGACTATGGCTACACCTTC. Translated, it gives CASTDRGGVDYGYTF.

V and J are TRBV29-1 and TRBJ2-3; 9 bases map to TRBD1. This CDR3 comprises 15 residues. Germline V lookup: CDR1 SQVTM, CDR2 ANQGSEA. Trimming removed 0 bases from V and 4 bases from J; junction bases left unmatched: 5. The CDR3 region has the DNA TGCAGCGTTGAAGAACGGGACAGGGACCCAGATACGCAGTATTTT. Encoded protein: CSVEERDRDPDTQYF.

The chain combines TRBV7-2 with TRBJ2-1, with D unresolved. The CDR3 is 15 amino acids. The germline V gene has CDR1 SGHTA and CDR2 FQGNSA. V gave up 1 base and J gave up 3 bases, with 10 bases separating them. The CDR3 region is CASSLDGEYYNEQFF. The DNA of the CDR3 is TGTGCCAGCAGCTTAGACGGCGAGTACTACAATGAGCAGTTCTTC.

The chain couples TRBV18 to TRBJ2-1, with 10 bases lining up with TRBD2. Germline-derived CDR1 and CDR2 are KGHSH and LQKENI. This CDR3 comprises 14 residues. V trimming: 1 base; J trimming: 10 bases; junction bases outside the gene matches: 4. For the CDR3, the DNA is TGTGCCAGCTCACCACGTGGACTAGCGGTAGAGCAGTTCTTC. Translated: CASSPRGLAVEQFF.

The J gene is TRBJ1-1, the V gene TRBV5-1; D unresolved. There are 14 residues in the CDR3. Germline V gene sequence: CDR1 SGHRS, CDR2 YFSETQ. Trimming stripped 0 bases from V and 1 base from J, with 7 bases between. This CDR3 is CASSLAPPNTEAFF. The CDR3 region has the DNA TGCGCCAGCAGCTTGGCACCCCCGAACACTGAAGCTTTCTTT.